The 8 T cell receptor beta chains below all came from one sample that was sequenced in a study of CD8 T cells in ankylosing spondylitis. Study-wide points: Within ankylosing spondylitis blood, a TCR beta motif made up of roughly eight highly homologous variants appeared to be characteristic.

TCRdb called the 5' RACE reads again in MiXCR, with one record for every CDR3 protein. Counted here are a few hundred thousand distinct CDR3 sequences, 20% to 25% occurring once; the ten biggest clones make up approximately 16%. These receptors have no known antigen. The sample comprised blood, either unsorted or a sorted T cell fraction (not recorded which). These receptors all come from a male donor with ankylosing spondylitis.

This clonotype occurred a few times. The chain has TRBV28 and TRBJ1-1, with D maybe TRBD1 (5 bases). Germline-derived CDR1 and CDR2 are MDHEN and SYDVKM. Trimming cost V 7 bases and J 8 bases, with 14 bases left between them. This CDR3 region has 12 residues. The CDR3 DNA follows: TGTGCCAGCATACGGAGAGGGACCGAAGCTTTCTTT. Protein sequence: CASIRRGTEAFF.

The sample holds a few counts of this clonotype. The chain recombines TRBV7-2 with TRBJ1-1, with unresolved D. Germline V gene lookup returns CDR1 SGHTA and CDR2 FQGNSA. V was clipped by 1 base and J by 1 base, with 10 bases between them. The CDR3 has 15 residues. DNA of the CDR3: TGTGCCAGCAGCTTAGTTTTCCTTAAGAACACTGAAGCTTTCTTT. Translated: CASSLVFLKNTEAFF.

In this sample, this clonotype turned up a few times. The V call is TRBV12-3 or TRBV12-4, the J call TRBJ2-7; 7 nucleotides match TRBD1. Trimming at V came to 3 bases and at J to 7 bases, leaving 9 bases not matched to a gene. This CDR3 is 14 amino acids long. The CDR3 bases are TGTGCCAGCAGTTTTGGTCAGGGGGTATGGGAGCAGTACTTC. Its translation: CASSFGQGVWEQYF.

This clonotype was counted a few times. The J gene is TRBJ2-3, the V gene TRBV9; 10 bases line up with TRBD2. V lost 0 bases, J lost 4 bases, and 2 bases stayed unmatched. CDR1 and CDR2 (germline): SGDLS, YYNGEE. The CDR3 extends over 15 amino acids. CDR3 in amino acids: CASSVGLAGADTQYF. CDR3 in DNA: TGTGCCAGCAGCGTAGGGCTAGCGGGAGCAGATACGCAGTATTTT.

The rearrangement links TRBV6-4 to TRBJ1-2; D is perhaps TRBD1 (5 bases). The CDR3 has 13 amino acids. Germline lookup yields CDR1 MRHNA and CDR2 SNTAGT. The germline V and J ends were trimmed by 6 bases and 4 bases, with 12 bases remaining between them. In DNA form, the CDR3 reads TGTGCCAGCAGAGCAGGGAGGAGCTATGGCTACACCTTC. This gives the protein CASRAGRSYGYTF.

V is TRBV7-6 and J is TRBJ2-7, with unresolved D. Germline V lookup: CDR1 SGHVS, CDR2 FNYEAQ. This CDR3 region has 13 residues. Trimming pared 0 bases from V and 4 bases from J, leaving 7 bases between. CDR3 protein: CASSLAREYEQYF. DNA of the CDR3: TGTGCCAGCAGCTTAGCGCGAGAGTACGAGCAGTACTTC.

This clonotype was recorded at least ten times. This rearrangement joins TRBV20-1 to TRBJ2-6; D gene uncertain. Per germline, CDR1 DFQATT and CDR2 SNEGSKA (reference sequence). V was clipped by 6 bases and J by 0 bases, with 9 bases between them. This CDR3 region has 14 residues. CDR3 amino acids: CSAPLDSGANVLTF. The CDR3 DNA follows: TGCAGTGCCCCATTGGACTCTGGGGCCAACGTCCTGACTTTC.

The DNA for the CDR3 is TGCGCCAGCAGCTCCGGCTTGGCCCAGGACGAGCAGTACTTC. It codes for CASSSGLAQDEQYF. The gene calls are TRBV5-1 and TRBJ2-7; D is undetermined. The CDR3 totals 14 residues. Germline assignment: CDR1 SGHRS and CDR2 YFSETQ. Between the trimmed V and J ends, which lost 3 bases and 5 bases, there was a span of 15 bases.